The 11 T cell receptor beta chains reported below all come from one sample, sequenced in a study of cytomegalovirus exposure and HLA in healthy donors. 13 Jbeta primers and 60 Vbeta primers were used for the PCR. TCRdb's copy holds only in-frame clones and misses some; the assay was immunoSEQ multiplex PCR. The table shows tens of thousands of clones, with about four fifths occurring only once. The sequenced material came from PBMCs. The receptors were sampled from a woman between 25 and 40 years old in good health and CMV-seronegative.

This clone has just one count. The chain employs TRBV29-1 and TRBJ2-3; 15 bases line up with TRBD2. This CDR3 has 16 amino acids. Losses at the gene ends were 1 base for V and 4 bases for J; bases not matched to a gene: 3. In germline, CDR1 is SQVTM, CDR2 ANQGSEA. The CDR3 sequence is CSVEGGLAGGPDTQYF. The CDR3 DNA follows: TGCAGCGTTGAAGGGGGACTAGCGGGAGGACCAGATACGCAGTATTTT.

This clone came up once. The CDR3 coding sequence is TGTGCCTGGAGTGGACAGGCCGCTCACTATGGCTACACCTTC. It translates to CAWSGQAAHYGYTF. This chain uses TRBV30 with TRBJ1-2; possibly TRBD1 for D (6 bases). The CDR3 has 14 amino acids. Trimming took 1 base from V and 3 from J, leaving 12 bases between them. Germline V gene data show CDR1 as GTSNPN and CDR2 as SVGIG (reference sequence).

This clone was seen once. V gene TRBV28 combines with J gene TRBJ1-1; 9 bases are a match to TRBD1. V lost 0 bases and J lost 1; bases outside the gene matches: 9. CDR1 is MDHEN, CDR2 SYDVKM, per germline. This CDR3 region has 18 residues. CDR3 residues: CASSLWGTGRGGNTEAFF. For the CDR3, the DNA is TGTGCCAGCAGTTTATGGGGGACAGGGAGGGGGGGGAACACTGAAGCTTTCTTT.

This chain joins TRBV15 and TRBJ2-7; 11 nucleotides match TRBD2. This CDR3 region has 17 residues. V lost 2 bases, J lost 2 bases, and 8 bases stayed unmatched. Germline loops: CDR1 LNHNV, CDR2 YYDKDF (reference sequence). The chain's CDR3 is CATSRSTSGRFPYEQYF. CDR3 bases: TGTGCCACCAGCAGATCAACTAGCGGGAGATTCCCCTACGAGCAGTACTTC.

V and J are TRBV14 and TRBJ2-5; possible D gene TRBD2, 5 bases. The CDR3 loop spans 15 amino acids. The ends were cut back, 4 bases at V and 2 bases at J, with 14 bases in the middle. CDR1 is SGHDN, CDR2 FVKESK, per germline. CDR3 sequence: CASSLLSVLQETQYF. CDR3 coding DNA: TGTGCCAGCAGCCTGCTTAGCGTCCTTCAAGAGACCCAGTACTTC.

The V gene is TRBV9, the J gene TRBJ2-3; 11 bases fit TRBD1. J gave up 4 bases and V 4 bases, and 8 bases lay outside the gene matches. CDR3 length: 16 amino acids. Germline CDR1 SGDLS, CDR2 YYNGEE. The CDR3 region is CASSSTGTGGPDTQYF. In DNA, the CDR3 is TGTGCCAGCAGCTCTACCGGGACAGGGGGGCCAGATACGCAGTATTTT.

The chain uses TRBV5-1 and TRBJ2-3; perhaps TRBD2 as D (5 bases). CDR1 is SGHRS, CDR2 YFSETQ, per germline. V was pared by 2 bases and J by 4 bases, with 14 bases between. The CDR3 is 15 residues long. The CDR3 sequence is CASSLGAERADTQYF. CDR3 sequence (DNA): TGCGCCAGCAGCTTAGGAGCGGAGAGGGCAGATACGCAGTATTTT.

With regard to this clone: An end of the junction differs from the germline gene, which may be a read error. The chain links TRBV4-3 to TRBJ1-2, with 8 bases lining up with TRBD1. Germline V gene lookup returns CDR1 LGHNA and CDR2 YSLEER. The length of the CDR3 is 17 residues. The CDR3: CAGSQDLSGGHGGGYTF. The CDR3, as DNA: TGCGCCGGCAGCCAAGATCTCTCAGGGGGCCATGGTGGGGGCTACACCTTC.

This clone has just a few counts. Lacking the conserved final phenylalanine or tryptophan, this CDR3 likely reflects a read error. The DNA is omitted, as the CDR3 cannot be located on it reliably, and the CDR3 follows TCRdb's listing. This chain uses TRBV6-1 with TRBJ1-2; TRBD1, the table's D call, lacks a check against the DNA. Looked up from germline, CDR1 is MNHNS and CDR2 is SASEGT. Ends included, the CDR3 has 13 residues. CDR3 loop: CASGPPGTGGKVT.

The chain is built from TRBV18 and TRBJ2-2, with 7 bases fitting TRBD1. Per germline, CDR1 KGHSH and CDR2 LQKENI. CDR3 length: 15 amino acids. V gave up 0 bases and J gave up 4 bases; unmatched junction bases: 2. The chain's CDR3 is CASSPPHRGTGELFF. CDR3 DNA sequence: TGTGCCAGCTCACCACCGCACAGGGGCACCGGGGAGCTGTTTTTT.

The J gene is TRBJ2-5, the V gene TRBV5-1; 12 bases line up with TRBD2. The CDR3 has 18 amino acids. Germline V gives CDR1 SGHRS, CDR2 YFSETQ. V shed 0 bases, J shed 0 bases, and the junction held 6 bases outside the gene matches. CDR3 sequence (DNA): TGCGCCAGCAGCTTGGCCCTAGCGGGAGGGTGGAACCAAGAGACCCAGTACTTC. Its translation is CASSLALAGGWNQETQYF.